In its sample, the clone carrying this TCR beta chain was seen many times. TCRdb recomputed calls from the 5' RACE reads with MiXCR, one row per CDR3 protein. The sample consists of tens of thousands of distinct CDR3 sequences, around 6% of them appearing once. CDR3 size: 15 residues. Looked up from germline, CDR1 is SGHRS and CDR2 is YFSETQ. The V and J ends lost 2 bases and 6 bases, in that order; junction bases with no gene match: 7. The source of the sample is a study of early T cells in non-severe SARS-CoV-2 infection. Sequencing was performed on whole blood. The TCR sequence derives from an adult who was a healthcare worker with PCR-confirmed SARS-CoV-2 infection or an uninfected control (not recorded which). The chain employs TRBV5-1 and TRBJ2-1, with 8 nucleotides matching TRBD1. The CDR3 nucleotides read TGCGCCAGCAGCTTTGACAGGGGCAGAGGCAATGAGCAGTTCTTC. It is translated as CASSFDRGRGNEQFF.